Following are 27 T cell receptor beta chains from one sample sequenced in a study of T cells in Graves' hyperthyroidism and ophthalmopathy. Amplified TCR beta CDR3 regions came from RNA transcripts. Primed by the HTBI set, a first-round RT-PCR was run on the TCR CDR3. TCRdb re-called the multiplex PCR reads through MiXCR, storing one row per CDR3 protein. The sample holds about 290,000 distinct CDR3 sequences, about 14% seen once. Sequencing was performed on blood. Receptor source: a woman younger than 45 with Graves' hyperthyroidism that later progressed to Graves' ophthalmopathy.

This clonotype was observed at least ten times. This chain uses TRBV18 with TRBJ2-5; weak D call: TRBD1 (5 bases). The CDR3 length is 13 residues. V gave up 6 bases and J gave up 2 bases, with 10 bases separating them. Germline V gene data show CDR1 as KGHSH and CDR2 as LQKENI. Here the CDR3 DNA reads TGTGCCAGCTCCCCCGGACATCAAGAGACCCAGTACTTC. Its translation: CASSPGHQETQYF.

This clonotype was seen ten or more times. This chain links TRBV7-2 with TRBJ2-1, with D hard to call. The germline CDR1 and CDR2 sequences are SGHTA and FQGNSA. The CDR3 has 13 residues. V lost 1 base to trimming and J lost 11 bases, with 12 bases between them. CDR3 protein: CASSLVSSNQQFF. DNA of the CDR3: TGTGCCAGCAGCTTAGTCTCGTCGAATCAGCAGTTCTTC.

In this sample, this clonotype turned up many times. The rearrangement joins TRBV18 to TRBJ2-1, with 11 bases fitting TRBD2. The CDR3 spans 16 residues. CDR1 is KGHSH, CDR2 LQKENI, per germline. V lost 8 bases to trimming and J lost 3 bases; unmatched junction nucleotides: 9. The CDR3 bases are TGTGCCAGCGCCGGGACTAGCGGAGGGAACTACAATGAGCAGTTCTTC. It codes for CASAGTSGGNYNEQFF.

V usage is TRBV5-6 and J usage is TRBJ2-3, with 14 bases that match TRBD2. The CDR3 totals 18 residues. Per germline, CDR1 SGHDT and CDR2 YYEEEE. Germline trimming cut 0 bases from V and 5 bases from J; bases unmatched to any gene: 8. CDR3 DNA sequence: TGTGCCAGCAGCTTGGGTGGACTAGCGGGAGGTAGTGAAGATACGCAGTATTTT. Protein sequence: CASSLGGLAGGSEDTQYF.

The chain has TRBV5-1 and TRBJ1-6; 10 bases map to TRBD1. Germline-derived CDR1 and CDR2 are SGHRS and YFSETQ. The length of the CDR3 is 14 residues. Unmatched junction bases numbered 5, after V lost 4 bases and J lost 10 bases. The CDR3 loop is CASSVGQGGSPLHF. In DNA, the CDR3 is TGCGCCAGCAGCGTAGGACAGGGGGGATCACCCCTCCACTTT. Full variable domain (outside the CDR3, taken from reference TRBV5-1 and TRBJ1-6): KAGVTQTPRYLIKTRGQQVTLSCSPISGHRSVSWYQQTPGQGLQFLFEYFSETQRNKGNFPGRFSGRQFSNSRSEMNVSTLELGDSALYLCASSVGQGGSPLHFGNGTRLTVT.

This clonotype has at least ten counts. The CDR3: CSAGRTSNDNEQFF. CDR3 in DNA: TGCAGTGCCGGACGGACTAGCAACGACAATGAGCAGTTCTTC. The V and J genes are TRBV20-1 and TRBJ2-1, with 8 bases lining up with TRBD2. Germline CDR1 is DFQATT and CDR2 is SNEGSKA (reference sequence). Trimming removed 6 bases from V and 5 bases from J; junction bases left unmatched: 9. The CDR3 spans 14 residues.

This clonotype was seen many times. The chain couples TRBV6-1 to TRBJ2-5, with 7 nucleotides matching TRBD1. CDR1 is MNHNS, CDR2 SASEGT, per germline. Germline trimming cut 5 bases from V and 3 bases from J; bases unmatched to any gene: 3. This CDR3 comprises 13 residues. CDR3 amino acids: CASSFDREETQYF. The CDR3 DNA sequence: TGTGCCAGCAGTTTCGACAGGGAAGAGACCCAGTACTTC.

The V and J genes are TRBV20-1 and TRBJ1-5; D remains unclear. This CDR3 is built from 13 residues. CDR1 is DFQATT, CDR2 SNEGSKA, per germline (reference sequence). Between the trimmed V and J ends, which lost 0 bases and 4 bases, there was a span of 7 bases. The CDR3 DNA reads TGCAGTGCTAGAGATCCCGGGAATCAGCCCCAGCATTTT. It specifies CSARDPGNQPQHF.

This clonotype was picked up many times. The chain has TRBV28 and TRBJ1-4, with D possibly being TRBD1 (6 bases). Germline V CDR1 and CDR2: MDHEN, SYDVKM. The V end lost 3 bases, the J end lost 3 bases, and 17 bases lay between the germline ends. This CDR3 is built from 17 residues. CDR3 bases: TGTGCCAGCAGTTTTCGGTACAGGGCCTTCTCTAATGAAAAACTGTTTTTT. Translating it yields CASSFRYRAFSNEKLFF.

This clonotype appeared a few times. This sequence joins TRBV29-1 and TRBJ2-1, with TRBD1 as a possible D gene (5 bases). V lost 1 base and J lost 2, with 12 bases in between. The CDR3 is 15 amino acids. CDR1 SQVTM and CDR2 ANQGSEA come from the germline V gene. CDR3 sequence reads: CSVEATQGTYNEQFF. The CDR3 coding sequence is TGCAGCGTTGAAGCTACGCAGGGAACCTACAATGAGCAGTTCTTC.

This clonotype was observed many times. The chain has TRBV30 and TRBJ1-2, with TRBD1 as a possible D gene (5 bases). CDR1 GTSNPN and CDR2 SVGIG come from the germline V gene (reference sequence). The CDR3 consists of 16 residues. Trimming left V 1 base short and J 2 bases short, with 17 bases between. The CDR3 is CAWSAKTGTPNYGYTF. The DNA of the CDR3 is TGTGCCTGGAGTGCAAAAACCGGGACTCCGAACTATGGCTACACCTTC.

This clonotype came up many times. This sequence joins TRBV6-1 and TRBJ1-1, with D perhaps matching TRBD1 (6 bases). The V and J ends lost 6 bases and 1 base respectively, with 15 bases between them. CDR1 is MNHNS and CDR2 is SASEGT in the germline V gene. The length of the CDR3 is 15 residues. CDR3 protein: CASRPTGSGNTEAFF. CDR3 coding DNA: TGTGCCAGCAGACCAACAGGGAGCGGGAACACTGAAGCTTTCTTT.

Many counts were recorded for this clonotype. This chain uses TRBV2 with TRBJ2-7; D is uncertain. Germline values: CDR1 SNHLY, CDR2 FYNNEI. CDR3 length: 13 residues. V lost 11 bases and J lost 2, with 16 bases in between. CDR3 loop: CASLRVQAYEQYF. As DNA, the CDR3 is TGTGCCTCGCTTCGGGTGCAGGCCTACGAGCAGTACTTC.

This clonotype was seen ten or more times. The chain has TRBV13 and TRBJ2-3; the D gene is possibly TRBD2 (6 bases). Trimming took off 4 bases at V and 4 bases at J, with 15 bases between the two ends. The germline gives CDR1 PRHDT, CDR2 FYEKMQ (reference sequence). The CDR3 covers 15 residues. The CDR3 bases are TGTGCCAGCAGCTACCGACTAGTAGGGGCAGATACGCAGTATTTT. This encodes CASSYRLVGADTQYF.

The J gene is TRBJ2-5, the V gene TRBV24-1, with 10 bases matching TRBD1. CDR1 and CDR2 (germline): KGHDR, SFDVKD. This CDR3 comprises 15 residues. With V trimmed by 6 bases and J by 4 bases, 7 bases remained unmatched. In DNA form, the CDR3 reads TGTGCCACCAGTCAGTCGGGACAGGGGTCAGAGACCCAGTACTTC. Translating it yields CATSQSGQGSETQYF.

This clonotype was counted many times. The chain combines TRBV5-1 with TRBJ2-7, with a possible D match to TRBD1 (6 bases). V gave up 1 base and J gave up 5 bases, with 16 bases separating them. The CDR3 covers 15 residues. The germline V gene has CDR1 SGHRS and CDR2 YFSETQ. The CDR3 is CASSLYGQYADEQYF. The CDR3 nucleotides are TGCGCCAGCAGCTTGTATGGACAGTACGCTGACGAGCAGTACTTC. Filled out from reference TRBV5-1 and TRBJ2-7, the complete variable domain reads KAGVTQTPRYLIKTRGQQVTLSCSPISGHRSVSWYQQTPGQGLQFLFEYFSETQRNKGNFPGRFSGRQFSNSRSEMNVSTLELGDSALYLCASSLYGQYADEQYFGPGTRLTVT.

CDR3 protein: CASSAPRDRLYGYTF. In DNA form, the CDR3 reads TGTGCCAGTAGTGCTCCCCGGGACAGACTCTATGGCTACACCTTC. The chain has TRBV19 and TRBJ1-2, with 7 bases that match TRBD1. This CDR3 spans 15 amino acids. The germline V gene has CDR1 LNHDA and CDR2 SQIVND (reference sequence). V lost 5 bases and J lost 4; bases outside the gene matches: 10.

A few counts support this clonotype. The chain recombines TRBV19 with TRBJ2-7; D gene uncertain. V was shortened by 3 bases and J by 1 base, with 7 bases between the two germline ends. The CDR3 spans 13 residues. Per the germline V gene, CDR1 is LNHDA and CDR2 is SQIVND (reference sequence). The CDR3 spells CASSILDSYEQYF. The DNA for the CDR3 is TGTGCCAGTAGTATTCTGGATTCCTACGAGCAGTACTTC.

The V call is TRBV5-5, the J call TRBJ2-7, with D possibly TRBD2 on 6 matching bases. Germline V lookup: CDR1 SGHKS, CDR2 YYEKEE (reference sequence). The CDR3 loop spans 15 amino acids. The V gene lost 2 bases and the J gene lost 4 bases, with 16 bases spanning the gap. The CDR3 bases are TGTGCCAGCAGCTTCATTAGCGGCCAAAAATACGAGCAGTACTTC. The encoded protein is CASSFISGQKYEQYF.

This clonotype was observed many times. The chain recombines TRBV6-2 or TRBV6-3 with TRBJ1-2; D remains ambiguous. The V gene's germline CDR1 is MNHEY and CDR2 SVGEGT. This CDR3 is 12 amino acids long. The V end was cut by 4 bases, the J end by 5 bases, with 8 bases between. The CDR3 region is CASSSLGYGYTF. In DNA form, the CDR3 reads TGTGCCAGCAGTTCACTCGGGTATGGCTACACCTTC.

This clonotype appeared many times. The chain carries TRBV10-3 and TRBJ1-5; maybe TRBD1 (6 bases). The CDR3 covers 15 residues. Germline CDR1 ENHRY, CDR2 SYGVKD. The V end lost 0 bases, the J end lost 6 bases, and 12 bases lay between the germline ends. As DNA, the CDR3 is TGTGCCATCAGTGAGTCGGGGGGCGTACCTCAGCCCCAGCATTTT. Its translation: CAISESGGVPQPQHF.

This clonotype appeared many times. The chain uses TRBV27 and TRBJ2-7; D is unresolved. Per the germline V gene, CDR1 is MNHEY and CDR2 is SMNVEV (reference sequence). The CDR3 sequence is 13 residues long. Trimming removed 3 bases from V and 4 bases from J, with 10 bases in between. The CDR3 reads CASSLAWGYEQYF. The CDR3 DNA reads as TGTGCCAGCAGTTTGGCCTGGGGTTACGAGCAGTACTTC.

This clonotype was seen ten or more times. The chain couples TRBV7-8 to TRBJ2-1; 7 bases are a match to TRBD2. CDR3 length: 14 amino acids. V gave up 3 bases and J gave up 7 bases; unmatched junction bases: 6. Germline loops: CDR1 SGHVS, CDR2 FQNEAQ. DNA of the CDR3: TGTGCCAGCAGCTTTAACAGCGGGATGAATGAGCAGTTCTTC. Translated: CASSFNSGMNEQFF.

In this sample, this clonotype turned up many times. The chain recombines TRBV7-9 with TRBJ2-7, with TRBD1 matching 11 bases. Germline CDR1 reads SEHNR; CDR2 reads FQNEAQ (reference sequence). The V gene end was trimmed by 6 bases and the J gene end by 3 bases; junction bases not matched to a gene: 7. The CDR3 contains 15 residues. The DNA of the CDR3 is TGTGCCAGCAGTCCAACCGGGACAGGGGGCTACGAGCAGTACTTC. Protein: CASSPTGTGGYEQYF.

This clonotype was counted between two and nine times. The chain has TRBV6-1 and TRBJ2-1; D gene ambiguous. The CDR3 length is 11 residues. V was cut by 5 bases and J by 10 bases, with 9 bases left in between. Germline V gene sequence: CDR1 MNHNS, CDR2 SASEGT. The CDR3, as DNA: TGTGCCAGCAGTTACGCGTGGGAGCAGTTCTTC. Translating gives CASSYAWEQFF.

V and J are TRBV11-2 and TRBJ1-2; D might be TRBD1 (5 bases). Germline V gene data show CDR1 as SGHAT and CDR2 as FQNNGV. This CDR3 spans 14 amino acids. Trimming removed 0 bases from V and 7 bases from J, with 12 bases in between. In DNA form, the CDR3 reads TGTGCCAGCAGCTTAGATCTGGGGCCAATTGGCTACACCTTC. Its translation is CASSLDLGPIGYTF.

This clonotype was detected many times. The chain is built from TRBV3-1 and TRBJ1-1; D remains unclear. From germline, CDR1 is LGHDT and CDR2 YNNKEL (reference sequence). The germline V and J ends were trimmed by 6 bases and 0 bases, with 5 bases remaining between them. The CDR3 is made up of 12 amino acids. DNA of the CDR3: TGTGCCAGCAGTTGGTTGAACACTGAAGCTTTCTTT. This codes for CASSWLNTEAFF.